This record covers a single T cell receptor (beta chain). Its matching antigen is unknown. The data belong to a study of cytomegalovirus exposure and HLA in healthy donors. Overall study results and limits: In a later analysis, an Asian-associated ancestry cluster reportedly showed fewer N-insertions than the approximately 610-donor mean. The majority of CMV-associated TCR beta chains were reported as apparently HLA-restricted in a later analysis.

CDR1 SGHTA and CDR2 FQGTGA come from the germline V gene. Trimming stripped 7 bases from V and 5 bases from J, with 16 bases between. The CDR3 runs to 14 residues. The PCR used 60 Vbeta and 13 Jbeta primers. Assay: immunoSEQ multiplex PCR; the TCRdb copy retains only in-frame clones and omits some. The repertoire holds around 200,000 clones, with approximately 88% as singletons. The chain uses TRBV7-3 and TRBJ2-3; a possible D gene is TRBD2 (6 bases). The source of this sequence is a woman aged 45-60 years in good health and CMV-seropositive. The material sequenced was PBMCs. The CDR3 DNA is TGTGCCAGCAAAGTGGAGCGGGTTGGAGATACGCAGTATTTT. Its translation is CASKVERVGDTQYF.